The clone carrying this T cell receptor (beta chain) has a handful of counts. Its antigen remains unidentified. These data belong to a study of STAT3 mutations in large granular lymphocyte leukemia. The wider study: Roughly half of the longitudinally sequenced T-LGLL patients carried detectable canonical activating STAT3 mutations.

This CDR3 spans 12 amino acids. Trimming removed 6 bases at V and 7 bases at J, with 10 bases between. Germline-derived CDR1 and CDR2 are MDHEN and SYDVKM. TCRdb keeps only in-frame clones here, not all; method: immunoSEQ multiplex PCR. This table has under 35,000 clones, approximately 83% appearing once. Study outcomes and limitations: Every T-LGLL patient had at least one immunodominant TCRbeta clonotype. Some patients had dominant TCR clones larger than their STAT3 mutant burden. Samples missed the first appearance of the clone. All newly emerging clones after therapy were STAT3 wild type.

Material: peripheral blood mononuclear cells. The clonotype comes from a man in his 60s with T-cell large granular lymphocyte leukemia. Some clones in this sample may be carry-over from other donors' samples. The rearrangement links TRBV28 to TRBJ1-5; D remains ambiguous. CDR3 loop: CASRSPGQPQHF. The CDR3 nucleotides read TGTGCCAGCAGGTCCCCTGGCCAGCCCCAGCATTTT.